The 14 T cell receptor beta chains below were found in one sample sequenced in a study of brain T cells in children with intractable seizures. Time point reported: blood from clinic visit 5 months post-surgery; TSC patient then seizure free. TCRdb's table, derived via immunoSEQ multiplex PCR, lists solely in-frame clones and lacks some. Altogether approximately 330,000 clones are present, over 90% being singletons, with the ten largest covering approximately 5%. The specimen was peripheral blood, collected more than 4 months after surgery. The receptors were gathered from a boy under two years old with tuberous sclerosis and intractable seizures.

The chain employs TRBV7-9 and TRBJ2-3; TRBD1 matches 7 bases. The germline CDR1 and CDR2 sequences are SEHNR and FQNEAQ (reference sequence). V trimming: 5 bases; J trimming: 0 bases; junction bases outside the gene matches: 5. CDR3 length equals 15 residues. For the CDR3, the DNA is TGTGCCAGCAGCGCCCGACAGGGTAGCACAGATACGCAGTATTTT. Protein: CASSARQGSTDTQYF.

The genes are TRBV6-5 and TRBJ1-1, with D possibly TRBD1 on 5 matching bases. Trimming took 7 bases from V and 6 from J, leaving 18 bases between them. The CDR3 covers 14 residues. The germline V gene has CDR1 MNHEY and CDR2 SVGAGI. DNA of the CDR3: TGTGCCAGCACTCTAGGAGGCGGGACCCCTGAAGCTTTCTTT. Translated: CASTLGGGTPEAFF.

The J gene is TRBJ1-3, the V gene TRBV28; D gene ambiguous. The CDR3 spans 16 residues. Trimming shortened V by 2 bases and J by 2 bases, and 13 bases separated the two germline ends. Germline assignment: CDR1 MDHEN and CDR2 SYDVKM. The CDR3 sequence: CASSLPFVSAGNTIYF. As DNA, the CDR3 is TGTGCCAGCAGTTTACCCTTTGTGTCAGCTGGAAACACCATATATTTT.

This clone was recorded only once. The chain joins TRBV24-1 to TRBJ1-5, with D unclear. The V and J ends lost 3 bases and 5 bases respectively, with 7 bases between them. This CDR3 spans 13 amino acids. Germline V gene data show CDR1 as KGHDR and CDR2 as SFDVKD. CDR3 bases: TGTGCCACCAGTGATCCGGGTGATCAGCCCCAGCATTTT. Translation: CATSDPGDQPQHF.

This chain links TRBV7-3 with TRBJ1-2; D is possibly TRBD1 (6 bases). Trimming shortened V by 5 bases and J by 6 bases, and 19 bases separated the two germline ends. Germline V lookup: CDR1 SGHTA, CDR2 FQGTGA. This CDR3 is built from 15 residues. The CDR3 nucleotides read TGTGCCAGCAGCCCAACCGCGGGCACAGGGAATGGCTACACCTTC. Translated: CASSPTAGTGNGYTF.

In DNA, the CDR3 is TGTGCCAGCAGTGATATCGGACTAGCGGGGCCCACCGGGGAGCTGTTTTTT. As protein: CASSDIGLAGPTGELFF. This chain joins TRBV6-1 and TRBJ2-2; 12 bases are a match to TRBD2. This CDR3 comprises 17 residues. Germline CDR1 and CDR2: MNHNS and SASEGT. With 3 bases clipped from V and 4 bases from J, the junction kept 6 bases outside the gene matches.

V is TRBV28 and J is TRBJ2-5; 7 bases match TRBD1. The CDR3 totals 14 residues. The J segment lost 1 base and the V segment lost 5 bases, leaving 4 bases of the junction unmatched. Germline-derived CDR1 and CDR2 are MDHEN and SYDVKM. This CDR3 is CASSQGQTQETQYF. CDR3 bases: TGTGCCAGCAGTCAGGGACAGACCCAAGAGACCCAGTACTTC.

The chain links TRBV9 to TRBJ1-2; D is unresolved. CDR3 length: 14 residues. Deletions cut 0 bases from V and 3 bases from J, with 9 bases between. Looked up from germline, CDR1 is SGDLS and CDR2 is YYNGEE. This chain's CDR3 is CASSVGLTYYGYTF. CDR3 DNA: TGTGCCAGCAGCGTAGGTTTGACATACTATGGCTACACCTTC.

The V gene is TRBV29-1, the J gene TRBJ2-1, with 13 bases lining up with TRBD2. Germline loops: CDR1 SQVTM, CDR2 ANQGSEA. This CDR3 has 16 residues. The junction had 8 bases not matched to a gene; V was cut back by 7 bases and J by 2 bases. CDR3 protein: CSAWTSGSDTYNEQFF. CDR3 nucleotides: TGCAGCGCCTGGACTAGCGGGAGCGATACCTACAATGAGCAGTTCTTC.

The V gene is TRBV6-5, the J gene TRBJ2-7, with D possibly being TRBD1 (5 bases). Deletions cut 7 bases from V and 5 bases from J, with 12 bases between. The V gene's germline CDR1 is MNHEY and CDR2 SVGAGI. The CDR3 is 12 residues long. The CDR3 reads CASKNRNHEQYF. CDR3 in DNA: TGTGCCAGCAAGAACAGGAACCACGAGCAGTACTTC.

The rearrangement uses TRBV14 and TRBJ2-5, with D perhaps matching TRBD1 (6 bases). The V end lost 2 bases, the J end lost 0 bases, and 13 bases lay between the germline ends. The germline V gene encodes CDR1 SGHDN and CDR2 FVKESK. CDR3 length equals 16 residues. The CDR3 sequence is CASSQTKTGYQETQYF. The CDR3 DNA reads TGTGCCAGCAGCCAAACGAAAACAGGGTACCAAGAGACCCAGTACTTC.

The gene calls are TRBV28 and TRBJ1-1; no clear D. Trimming left V 6 bases short and J 12 bases short, with 17 bases between. The CDR3 loop spans 12 amino acids. Germline values: CDR1 MDHEN, CDR2 SYDVKM. DNA for the CDR3: TGTGCCAGCAGGTCCAATGGGAAGCCAACTTTCTTT. Amino acids: CASRSNGKPTFF.

The chain is built from TRBV30 and TRBJ1-4; 7 bases agree with TRBD1. The length of the CDR3 is 16 residues. Germline V gives CDR1 GTSNPN, CDR2 SVGIG (reference sequence). V shed 3 bases, J shed 8 bases, and the junction held 15 bases outside the gene matches. CDR3 DNA: TGTGCCTGGAGGAATCCAACGACAGGGTTGGGGGAAAAACTGTTTTTT. This gives the protein CAWRNPTTGLGEKLFF.

The rearrangement links TRBV6-2 or TRBV6-3 to TRBJ2-3; D is unclear. Trimming removed 5 bases at V and 3 bases at J, with 3 bases between. The CDR3 sequence is 11 residues long. Germline loops: CDR1 MNHEY, CDR2 SVGEGT. CDR3 nucleotides: TGTGCCAGCAGTCCAACAGATACGCAGTATTTT. Residues: CASSPTDTQYF.